This T cell receptor (beta chain) originates from a study of blood T cell repertoires in COVID-19. Study processing details: How many nucleated cells were present was estimated from reference gene primer amplification. Some clones are missing from TCRdb's copy, which holds only in-frame ones; the method was immunoSEQ multiplex PCR. V, J and clone size were drawn from that table, and D and trimming were deduced from the DNA. The table shows some 300,000 clones, with about 88% occurring only once. CDR1 is MNHEY and CDR2 is SVGAGI in the germline V gene. The CDR3 extends over 15 amino acids. V was clipped by 2 bases and J by 2 bases; unmatched bases: 5.

The genes are TRBV6-5 and TRBJ1-2; 7 bases map to TRBD1. The sequence was collected from a man aged 65 to 79 with acute or convalescent COVID-19. The sample was peripheral blood. CDR3 region: CASSYASRGNYGYTF. CDR3 nucleotides: TGTGCCAGCAGTTACGCTAGCAGGGGGAACTATGGCTACACCTTC.